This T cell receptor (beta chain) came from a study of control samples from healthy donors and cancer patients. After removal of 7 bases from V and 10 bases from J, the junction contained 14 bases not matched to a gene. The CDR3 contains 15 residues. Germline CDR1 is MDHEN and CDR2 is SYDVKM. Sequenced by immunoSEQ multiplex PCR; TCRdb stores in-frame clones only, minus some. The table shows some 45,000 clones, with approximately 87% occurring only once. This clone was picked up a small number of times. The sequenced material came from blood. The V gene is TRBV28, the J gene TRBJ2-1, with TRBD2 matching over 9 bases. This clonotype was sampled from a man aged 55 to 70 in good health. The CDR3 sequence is CASTLGLAGVREQFF. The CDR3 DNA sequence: TGTGCCAGCACCCTCGGGTTAGCGGGAGTGCGGGAGCAGTTCTTC.